This T cell receptor (beta chain) was retrieved from a study of OX40 agonist ivuxolimab in advanced cancers. Using immunoSEQ multiplex PCR, the repertoire was profiled, and TCRdb retains in-frame clones only, with some absent. The table includes under 75,000 clones, 80% to 85% detected once. Germline V gene sequence: CDR1 SGHDN, CDR2 FVKESK. Trimming stripped 1 base from V and 7 bases from J, with 8 bases between. There are 13 residues in the CDR3. Regarding the study as a whole: On average, CD8+ T cells showed a greater number of expanded clones than CD4+.

Comments on this clone: Its antigen remains unidentified.

V and J are TRBV14 and TRBJ2-1; tentative D call: TRBD1 (5 bases). The source was CD4+ or CD8+ T cells sorted from blood, collected in a trial of the OX40 agonist ivuxolimab. The clonotype was recovered from an adult with an advanced solid tumor such as melanoma, head and neck, liver or kidney cancer. The CDR3 protein is CASSQVRGNEQFF. As DNA, the CDR3 is TGTGCCAGCAGCCAAGTTAGGGGTAATGAGCAGTTCTTC. The whole variable domain, filled in from reference TRBV14 and TRBJ2-1, reads EAGVTQFPSHSVIEKGQTVTLRCDPISGHDNLYWYRRVMGKEIKFLLHFVKESKQDESGMPNNRFLAERTGGTYSTLKVQPAELEDSGVYFCASSQVRGNEQFFGPGTRLTVL.